Listed here are 8 T cell receptor beta chains from one sample, sequenced in a study of radiotherapy plus CTLA-4 blockade in lung cancer. Only in-frame clones appear in the TCRdb table, and some are missing; sequencing was by immunoSEQ multiplex PCR. This table holds some 15,000 clones, 87% found once. Sample: peripheral blood, taken from a patient treated with radiotherapy plus ipilimumab. The receptors were sampled from a human donor with non-small cell lung cancer that progressed on radiotherapy plus ipilimumab. Some clones in this sample may be carry-over from other donors' samples.

This rearrangement joins TRBV18 to TRBJ2-5; weak D call: TRBD2 (5 bases). The CDR3 is 15 residues long. In germline, CDR1 is KGHSH, CDR2 LQKENI. Between the trimmed V and J ends, which lost 1 base and 2 bases, there was a span of 11 bases. The CDR3 bases are TGTGCCAGCTCACCACGATCCGGGGTACAAGAGACCCAGTACTTC. Translated: CASSPRSGVQETQYF.

The chain employs TRBV18 and TRBJ2-3; D remains unclear. CDR1 and CDR2 (germline): KGHSH, LQKENI. The CDR3 has 12 amino acids. Trimming pared 4 bases from V and 5 bases from J, leaving 7 bases between. CDR3 sequence (DNA): TGTGCCAGCTCACAAAGAGGAGATACGCAGTATTTT. Its protein is CASSQRGDTQYF.

The chain carries TRBV5-1 and TRBJ1-4; D possibly corresponds to TRBD1 (6 bases). Germline loops: CDR1 SGHRS, CDR2 YFSETQ. The CDR3 contains 14 residues. V dropped 3 bases and J dropped 8 bases, with 14 bases sitting between them. The CDR3 region has the DNA TGCGCCAGCAGCTATGGGACACAGGCCGAAAAACTGTTTTTT. Translated, it gives CASSYGTQAEKLFF.

The V call is TRBV12-5, the J call TRBJ1-5; the D gene is possibly TRBD1 (6 bases). Germline V gives CDR1 LGHNT, CDR2 FRNRAP. The CDR3 runs to 13 residues. V was pared by 9 bases and J by 5 bases, with 14 bases between. CDR3 amino acids: CASCGQPDQPQHF. CDR3 nucleotide sequence: TGTGCTAGCTGCGGACAGCCTGATCAGCCCCAGCATTTT. The full variable domain, its missing parts supplied by reference TRBV12-5 and TRBJ1-5, is DARVTQTPRHKVTEMGQEVTMRCQPILGHNTVFWYRQTMMQGLELLAYFRNRAPLDDSGMPKDRFSAEMPDATLATLKIQPSEPRDSAVYFCASCGQPDQPQHFGDGTRLSIL.

The gene calls are TRBV6-6 and TRBJ1-5, with 7 bases identical to TRBD1. The CDR3 covers 13 residues. Germline values: CDR1 MNHNY, CDR2 SVGAGI (reference sequence). V shed 6 bases and J 4 bases; nucleotides not matched to a gene: 3. DNA of the CDR3: TGTGCCAGCAGAGACAGGGTTAATCAGCCCCAGCATTTT. It encodes CASRDRVNQPQHF.

The chain employs TRBV6-1 and TRBJ1-1, with D unresolved. The V end lost 1 base, the J end lost 1 base, and 13 bases lay between the germline ends. The CDR3 has 16 amino acids. Looked up from germline, CDR1 is MNHNS and CDR2 is SASEGT. This CDR3 reads CASSEGRVTTNTEAFF. The CDR3, as DNA: TGTGCCAGCAGTGAAGGCCGGGTAACTACGAACACTGAAGCTTTCTTT.

The chain recombines TRBV6-6 with TRBJ2-1, with 12 bases identical to TRBD2. V shed 0 bases and J 8 bases; nucleotides not matched to a gene: 5. Germline loops: CDR1 MNHNY, CDR2 SVGAGI (reference sequence). The CDR3 spans 16 residues. The CDR3 here is CASSYSTSGSMDEQFF. CDR3 DNA sequence: TGTGCCAGCAGTTACTCGACTAGCGGGAGTATGGATGAGCAGTTCTTC.

This sequence joins TRBV10-2 and TRBJ1-1; maybe TRBD1 (6 bases). In germline, CDR1 is WSHSY, CDR2 SAAADI. The CDR3 totals 13 residues. Trimming took off 4 bases at V and 4 bases at J, with 10 bases between the two ends. CDR3 nucleotide sequence: TGCGCCAGCAGTGGACAGGAAGGCACTGAAGCTTTCTTT. This encodes CASSGQEGTEAFF.